The text below deals with one TCR beta chain. What it recognizes is unknown. Vbeta (60) and Jbeta (13) primers were used in the PCR. Profiling relied on immunoSEQ multiplex PCR, and the TCRdb table lists in-frame clones only, not all of them. This sample has approximately 160,000 clones, with 84% found just once. This entry is derived from a study of cytomegalovirus exposure and HLA in healthy donors. Study observations and caveats: Differences between HLA loci emerged in a later analysis of TCR association rates, with DRB1 most and HLA-C fewest.

Germline lookup yields CDR1 ENHRY and CDR2 SYGVKD. V lost 3 bases, J lost 5 bases, and 11 bases lay in between. This CDR3 spans 13 amino acids. The origin of this receptor is a boy between 2 and 10 years old in good health and CMV-seronegative. This sequence joins TRBV10-3 and TRBJ2-7; weak D call: TRBD2 (6 bases). What was sequenced was PBMCs. The CDR3 sequence is CAISDAGTDEQYF. The CDR3 nucleotides are TGTGCCATCAGTGATGCGGGAACGGACGAGCAGTACTTC.